The 13 T cell receptor beta chains given below trace back to one sample, sequenced in a study of blood T cell repertoires in COVID-19. Profiling relied on immunoSEQ multiplex PCR, and the TCRdb table lists in-frame clones only, not all of them. The sample records some 120,000 clones, 85% to 90% being singletons. Input material: peripheral blood. These receptors originate from a man aged 45 to 65 with acute or convalescent COVID-19.

CDR3 loop: CASSFWVDTSNYGYTF. CDR3 sequence (DNA): TGTGCCAGCAGCTTTTGGGTGGACACTTCTAACTATGGCTACACCTTC. The V gene is TRBV5-6, the J gene TRBJ1-2; TRBD1 is a possible D gene (5 bases). Germline V lookup: CDR1 SGHDT, CDR2 YYEEEE. This CDR3 contains 16 residues. Deletions cut 2 bases from V and 0 bases from J, with 14 bases between.

The J gene is TRBJ2-3, the V gene TRBV18, with 10 bases matching TRBD2. After removal of 4 bases from V and 6 bases from J, the junction contained 7 bases not matched to a gene. The V gene's germline CDR1 is KGHSH and CDR2 LQKENI. This CDR3 spans 15 amino acids. The CDR3, as DNA: TGTGCCAGCTCACTATCCGGGACTAGCGAGGATACGCAGTATTTT. It specifies CASSLSGTSEDTQYF.

This clone came up once. The chain has TRBV3-1 (or the pseudogene TRBV3-2) and TRBJ2-1; 8 nucleotides line up with TRBD1. With 2 bases clipped from V and 0 bases from J, the junction kept 3 bases outside the gene matches. The CDR3 is 16 amino acids. CDR1 is LGHDT and CDR2 is YNNKEL in the germline V gene (reference sequence). The CDR3: CASSQPTGGSYNEQFF. CDR3 DNA: TGTGCCAGCAGCCAACCTACAGGGGGCTCCTACAATGAGCAGTTCTTC.

V is TRBV5-8 and J is TRBJ2-2; no definite D call. CDR3 size: 14 residues. Trimming stripped 2 bases from V and 1 base from J, with 6 bases between. Germline CDR1 and CDR2: SGHTS and YDEGEE. Here the CDR3 reads CASSFQRNTGELFF. In nucleotides, the CDR3 is TGTGCCAGCAGCTTCCAGCGGAACACCGGGGAGCTGTTTTTT.

This clone was observed a handful of times. The chain couples TRBV7-2 to TRBJ1-5; TRBD1 might be the D (6 bases). Between the trimmed V and J ends, which lost 5 bases and 15 bases, there was a span of 20 bases. Germline V lookup: CDR1 SGHTA, CDR2 FQGNSA. This CDR3 spans 13 amino acids. CDR3 DNA sequence: TGTGCCAGCAGCCAAGAGGGCGGGGGCCCACGGCATTTT. Amino acid sequence: CASSQEGGGPRHF.

A note on this clone: Within the sample, other DNA sequences also encode this same CDR3. The rearrangement joins TRBV30 to TRBJ2-3; TRBD1 might be the D (6 bases). The germline V gene has CDR1 GTSNPN and CDR2 SVGIG (reference sequence). There are 14 residues in the CDR3. The V end was cut by 2 bases, the J end by 3 bases, with 12 bases between. The CDR3 is CAWSSTGDTDTQYF. The CDR3 bases are TGTGCCTGGAGTTCGACAGGAGATACAGATACGCAGTATTTT.

The chain links TRBV12-3 or TRBV12-4 to TRBJ1-1, with a possible D match to TRBD1 (5 bases). CDR3 length equals 11 residues. V dropped 10 bases and J dropped 7 bases, with 13 bases sitting between them. This CDR3 reads CAIKGRVEAFF. The CDR3 DNA follows: TGTGCCATCAAAGGCAGGGTTGAAGCTTTCTTT.

This clone was counted once. CDR3 nucleotides: TGCAGTGCTAGTGAGGGACAGGGATTATATGGCTACACCTTC. Amino acid sequence: CSASEGQGLYGYTF. The chain has TRBV20-1 and TRBJ1-2; TRBD1 aligns across 9 bases. The V segment lost 3 bases and the J segment 5 bases; nucleotides outside the gene matches: 7. Germline CDR1 is DFQATT and CDR2 is SNEGSKA (reference sequence). This CDR3 has 14 residues.

The rearrangement joins TRBV18 to TRBJ1-1; D perhaps matches TRBD1 (6 bases). The CDR3 covers 16 residues. Trimming cost V 1 base and J 0 bases, with 12 bases left between them. From germline, CDR1 is KGHSH and CDR2 LQKENI. The CDR3 loop reads CASSPQKGTLNTEAFF. The DNA of the CDR3 is TGTGCCAGCTCACCACAAAAAGGGACACTGAACACTGAAGCTTTCTTT.

V is TRBV3-1 (or the pseudogene TRBV3-2) and J is TRBJ1-1, with D possibly TRBD1 on 6 matching bases. Trimming pared 0 bases from V and 5 bases from J, leaving 13 bases between. The V gene's germline CDR1 is LGHDT and CDR2 YNNKEL (reference sequence). The length of the CDR3 is 15 residues. DNA of the CDR3: TGTGCCAGCAGCCAAGATTCAGGGGAGGGTACTGAAGCTTTCTTT. Protein: CASSQDSGEGTEAFF.

This clone occurred once. In DNA, the CDR3 is TGTGCCAGCAGCTTGGGTCAGGGGGCGGGTGAAGCTTTCTTT. Protein sequence: CASSLGQGAGEAFF. The chain recombines TRBV5-5 with TRBJ1-1; 8 bases line up with TRBD1. V shed 0 bases and J 7 bases; nucleotides not matched to a gene: 5. Germline V CDR1 and CDR2: SGHKS, YYEKEE (reference sequence). This CDR3 is built from 14 residues.

J is TRBJ2-1 and V is TRBV3-1 (or the pseudogene TRBV3-2); 11 bases align to TRBD2. The CDR3 has 14 residues. Looked up from germline, CDR1 is LGHDT and CDR2 is YNNKEL (reference sequence). Trimming cost V 3 bases and J 9 bases; bases outside gene matches: 4. The CDR3 is CASSQGTSGGEQFF. In nucleotides, the CDR3 is TGTGCCAGCAGCCAGGGGACTAGCGGAGGTGAGCAGTTCTTC.

The chain employs TRBV10-3 and TRBJ1-2; the D gene is possibly TRBD1 (6 bases). V lost 3 bases to trimming and J lost 2 bases, with 7 bases between them. Germline lookup yields CDR1 ENHRY and CDR2 SYGVKD. The CDR3 sequence is 13 residues long. CDR3 nucleotide sequence: TGTGCCATCAGTGAAACAGGGAACTATGGCTACACCTTC. It encodes CAISETGNYGYTF.